This T cell receptor beta chain is from a study of blood T cell repertoires in COVID-19. CDR3 length: 14 amino acids. Trimming cost V 0 bases and J 2 bases, with 4 bases left between them. Germline lookup yields CDR1 PRHDT and CDR2 FYEKMQ (reference sequence). Sequenced by immunoSEQ multiplex PCR; TCRdb stores in-frame clones only, minus some. This repertoire shows about 130,000 clones, around 88% found once; its top ten account for about 4.5%. This clone was seen once. Other DNA sequences in this sample translate to the same CDR3. The sequence was collected from a man aged 60 to 69 with COVID-19, enrolled during active disease. The sequencing sample was made of peripheral blood. The J gene is TRBJ2-2, the V gene TRBV13, with D uncertain. CDR3 sequence (DNA): TGTGCCAGCAGCTTAGGGGGCAACACCGGGGAGCTGTTTTTT. Amino acids: CASSLGGNTGELFF.